The 11 T cell receptor beta chains listed next were all sequenced from one sample in a study of CXCR3-negative and CXCR3-positive naive CD8 T cells. Libraries of TRB cDNA were made by 5' RACE and carried UMIs. TCRdb re-called the 5' RACE reads and shows each CDR3 protein once, DNA omitted. The sample totals roughly 59,000 distinct CDR3 sequences. The antigens for these receptors are not known. Study results and limitations: CXCR3-negative naive cells had less hydrophobic TRB CDR3s than did CXCR3-positive naive cells.

Sequencing was carried out using naive CXCR3+ CD8+ T cells from blood. The subset here: CD45RO-CCR7+CD27+CD95- naive CD8+ T cells expressing CXCR3 (TNR3+). These receptors were obtained from a human donor in good health. Some clones in this sample may be carry-over from other donors' samples.

The chain employs TRBV7-9 and TRBJ2-1; the TCRdb call, TRBD2, lacks DNA for checking. This CDR3 is 17 amino acids long. Germline values: CDR1 SEHNR, CDR2 FQNEAQ (reference sequence). The CDR3: CASSLAETSGGASEQFF.

This chain connects TRBV11-2 to TRBJ2-1; the TCRdb call, TRBD2, lacks DNA for checking. Germline CDR1 is SGHAT and CDR2 is FQNNGV. CDR3 length: 15 amino acids. The CDR3 is CASSFGVAGGNEQFF. Supplemented by reference TRBV11-2 and TRBJ2-1, the full variable domain reads EAGVAQSPRYKIIEKRQSVAFWCNPISGHATLYWYQQILGQGPKLLIQFQNNGVVDDSQLPKDRFSAERLKGVDSTLKIQPAKLEDSAVYLCASSFGVAGGNEQFFGPGTRLTVL.

The CDR3 loop is CASGLGQGQETQYF. This chain connects TRBV12-5 to TRBJ2-5; TCRdb's D call, TRBD1, is unchecked because there is no DNA. The length of the CDR3 is 14 residues. The germline CDR1 and CDR2 sequences are LGHNT and FRNRAP.

This chain links TRBV29-1 with TRBJ1-2; TCRdb reports TRBD1, a call that lacks DNA to check it against. CDR3 length equals 12 residues. Germline CDR1 is SQVTM and CDR2 is ANQGSEA. CDR3 loop: CSVDWDPYGYTF.

The rearrangement joins TRBV15 to TRBJ2-1. The CDR3 covers 16 residues. Germline V gene lookup returns CDR1 LNHNV and CDR2 YYDKDF (reference sequence). CDR3 in amino acids: CATSRDRANSYNEQFF.

The V gene is TRBV5-1, the J gene TRBJ1-4. CDR1 is SGHRS, CDR2 YFSETQ, per germline. The CDR3 has 13 residues. CDR3 residues: CASRSSVDEKLFF.

The gene calls are TRBV4-1 and TRBJ2-5; TCRdb proposes TRBD1, but this gene call is untestable without DNA. This CDR3 contains 14 residues. Germline V CDR1 and CDR2: MGHRA, YSYEKL. The CDR3: CASSPRGSDETQYF.

This chain uses TRBV10-3 with TRBJ2-7; with no DNA, the TCRdb D assignment of TRBD1 cannot be verified. The CDR3 consists of 14 residues. Per germline, CDR1 ENHRY and CDR2 SYGVKD. The CDR3 region is CAISEPGKTYEQYF.

The rearrangement uses TRBV3-1 and TRBJ1-1; TCRdb's D gene call, TRBD1, goes unchecked for lack of DNA. Germline V lookup: CDR1 LGHDT, CDR2 YNNKEL (reference sequence). This CDR3 has 15 residues. The CDR3 region is CASSQADRVDTEAFF.

The rearrangement uses TRBV27 and TRBJ2-3; checking the TCRdb D call of TRBD2 is not possible without DNA. Germline V CDR1 and CDR2: MNHEY, SMNVEV (reference sequence). This CDR3 region has 18 residues. CDR3 residues: CASSPTSGTRRLPDTQYF.

V gene TRBV3-1 combines with J gene TRBJ1-1. The CDR3 covers 14 residues. Germline V gene sequence: CDR1 LGHDT, CDR2 YNNKEL (reference sequence). This CDR3 reads CASSQDGENTEAFF.